The rows below give T cell receptor beta chains drawn from one sample of a study of T cells after yellow fever vaccination. TCRdb reanalysed the 5' RACE reads using MiXCR and keeps one entry per CDR3 protein. The sample has 45,000 to 75,000 distinct CDR3 sequences; around 6.2% are singletons. The sample consisted of PBMCs, either bulk or a sorted T-cell subset (CD4+, CD8+, memory, or dextramer-sorted; not recorded which), taken on the day of the yellow fever booster vaccination. These TCRs come from a man younger than 35 who received the YFV17D yellow fever vaccine. CDR3s include the opening cysteine and the closing phenylalanine or tryptophan. Each record gives: V gene, D gene, J gene, clone size, CDR3 protein, CDR3 DNA. The D gene is left open where the match is weak. Size is omitted from some rows. Given values are once, few, many or a class for expanded clones.

V gene: TRBV7-6
D gene: NA
J gene: TRBJ2-3
clone size: few
CDR3 protein: CASSTTLTETHTDTQYF
CDR3 DNA: TGTGCCAGCAGCACCACCCTCACAGAGACTCACACAGATACGCAGTATTTT

V gene: TRBV20-1
D gene: NA
J gene: TRBJ2-3
clone size: many
CDR3 protein: CSQWGSTDTQYF
CDR3 DNA: TGCAGCCAGTGGGGTAGCACAGATACGCAGTATTTT

V gene: TRBV5-1
D gene: TRBD1
J gene: TRBJ1-5
clone size: NA
CDR3 protein: CASSPGAGGSNQPQHF
CDR3 DNA: TGCGCCAGCAGCCCTGGTGCAGGGGGAAGCAATCAGCCCCAGCATTTT

V gene: TRBV27
D gene: NA
J gene: TRBJ2-3
clone size: many
CDR3 protein: CASSLLGTEFTDTQYF
CDR3 DNA: TGTGCCAGCAGTTTACTTGGGACTGAATTCACAGATACGCAGTATTTT

V gene: TRBV3-1
D gene: TRBD1
J gene: TRBJ1-2
clone size: few
CDR3 protein: CASSLSDRLYGYTF
CDR3 DNA: TGTGCCAGCAGCCTCTCGGACAGGCTCTATGGCTACACCTTC

V gene: TRBV30
D gene: NA
J gene: TRBJ2-7
clone size: few
CDR3 protein: CAWSRRHYEQYF
CDR3 DNA: TGTGCCTGGAGTCGACGGCACTACGAGCAGTACTTC

V gene: TRBV6-2/TRBV6-3
D gene: TRBD2
J gene: TRBJ2-3
clone size: many
CDR3 protein: CASRPSGLDSTDTQYF
CDR3 DNA: TGTGCCAGCAGACCGTCGGGACTAGATAGCACAGATACGCAGTATTTT

V gene: TRBV3-1
D gene: NA
J gene: TRBJ2-7
clone size: NA
CDR3 protein: CASSLQGYPTYEQYF
CDR3 DNA: TGTGCCAGCAGCCTACAGGGATACCCAACCTACGAGCAGTACTTC

V gene: TRBV27
D gene: TRBD2
J gene: TRBJ2-7
clone size: few
CDR3 protein: CASRAGTRVDNEQYF
CDR3 DNA: TGTGCCAGCAGAGCCGGGACTAGGGTCGATAACGAGCAGTACTTC

V gene: TRBV11-2
D gene: NA
J gene: TRBJ2-3
clone size: many
CDR3 protein: CASSDQRADTQYF
CDR3 DNA: TGTGCCAGCAGCGACCAGCGGGCGGATACGCAGTATTTT

V gene: TRBV6-5
D gene: NA
J gene: TRBJ1-4
clone size: few
CDR3 protein: CASKKRHTLKGNEKLFF
CDR3 DNA: TGTGCCAGCAAAAAACGACATACGCTCAAGGGTAATGAAAAACTGTTTTTT

V gene: TRBV5-4
D gene: NA
J gene: TRBJ1-1
clone size: many
CDR3 protein: CASSPSSVFLNTEAFF
CDR3 DNA: TGTGCCAGCAGCCCTTCATCAGTTTTCCTGAACACTGAAGCTTTCTTT

V gene: TRBV4-3
D gene: TRBD1
J gene: TRBJ2-7
clone size: few
CDR3 protein: CASSQQRRQGAIEAYEQYF
CDR3 DNA: TGCGCCAGCAGCCAACAACGAAGACAGGGGGCGATTGAGGCCTACGAGCAGTACTTC

V gene: TRBV6-2/TRBV6-3
D gene: TRBD1
J gene: TRBJ2-7
clone size: few
CDR3 protein: CASSARDRTYEQYF
CDR3 DNA: TGTGCCAGCAGTGCCCGGGACAGGACCTACGAGCAGTACTTC

V gene: TRBV24-1
D gene: NA
J gene: TRBJ2-2
clone size: many
CDR3 protein: CATSDFTATTGELFF
CDR3 DNA: TGTGCCACCAGTGATTTTACGGCGACTACCGGGGAGCTGTTTTTT

V gene: TRBV7-2
D gene: TRBD2
J gene: TRBJ2-5
clone size: many
CDR3 protein: CASSRQVAGGGETQYF
CDR3 DNA: TGTGCCAGCAGCCGCCAGGTGGCGGGGGGCGGGGAGACCCAGTACTTC

V gene: TRBV12-3/TRBV12-4
D gene: TRBD1
J gene: TRBJ1-1
clone size: NA
CDR3 protein: CASSLGLGTANTEAFF
CDR3 DNA: TGTGCCAGCAGTTTGGGGTTGGGGACAGCGAACACTGAAGCTTTCTTT

V gene: TRBV27
D gene: TRBD1
J gene: TRBJ2-1
clone size: NA
CDR3 protein: CASSLSTGAPFGQFF
CDR3 DNA: TGTGCCAGCAGTTTATCTACAGGGGCCCCCTTTGGACAGTTCTTC

V gene: TRBV27
D gene: NA
J gene: TRBJ2-3
clone size: many
CDR3 protein: CASSPPGEGTQYF
CDR3 DNA: TGTGCCAGCAGTCCTCCCGGGGAAGGTACGCAGTATTTT

V gene: TRBV16
D gene: NA
J gene: TRBJ1-4
clone size: few
CDR3 protein: CASSQSAGTEKLFF
CDR3 DNA: TGTGCCAGCAGCCAATCGGCGGGGACTGAAAAACTGTTTTTT

V gene: TRBV4-3
D gene: NA
J gene: TRBJ2-3
clone size: NA
CDR3 protein: CASSQLWGATDTQYF
CDR3 DNA: TGCGCCAGCAGCCAACTGTGGGGTGCCACAGATACGCAGTATTTT

V gene: TRBV27
D gene: NA
J gene: TRBJ2-2
clone size: NA
CDR3 protein: CASSSTTGELFF
CDR3 DNA: TGTGCCAGCAGTTCCACAACCGGGGAGCTGTTTTTT

V gene: TRBV2
D gene: NA
J gene: TRBJ2-5
clone size: many
CDR3 protein: CASSDGTQYF
CDR3 DNA: TGTGCCAGCAGTGACGGGACCCAGTACTTC

V gene: TRBV7-6
D gene: TRBD2
J gene: TRBJ2-1
clone size: few
CDR3 protein: CASSLGLAGGLHNEQFF
CDR3 DNA: TGTGCCAGCAGCCTCGGACTAGCGGGGGGGCTCCACAATGAGCAGTTCTTC

V gene: TRBV12-3/TRBV12-4
D gene: NA
J gene: TRBJ1-1
clone size: many
CDR3 protein: CASSFSGSGTEAFF
CDR3 DNA: TGTGCCAGCAGTTTCTCGGGGTCGGGGACTGAAGCTTTCTTT

V gene: TRBV27
D gene: NA
J gene: TRBJ2-1
clone size: few
CDR3 protein: CASSSLLSYNEQFF
CDR3 DNA: TGTGCCAGCAGTTCTCTGCTCTCCTACAATGAGCAGTTCTTC

V gene: TRBV7-9
D gene: NA
J gene: TRBJ2-5
clone size: NA
CDR3 protein: CASSLTGTHDRETQYF
CDR3 DNA: TGTGCCAGCAGCCTTACCGGGACACATGACAGGGAGACCCAGTACTTC

V gene: TRBV27
D gene: NA
J gene: TRBJ1-1
clone size: many
CDR3 protein: CASSVGLNTEAFF
CDR3 DNA: TGTGCCAGCAGTGTGGGCCTGAACACTGAAGCTTTCTTT

V gene: TRBV25-1
D gene: NA
J gene: TRBJ2-3
clone size: NA
CDR3 protein: CASSGGVPSTDTQYF
CDR3 DNA: TGTGCCAGCAGTGGAGGAGTCCCTAGCACAGATACGCAGTATTTT

V gene: TRBV5-1
D gene: NA
J gene: TRBJ2-3
clone size: many
CDR3 protein: CASSLRAGSTDTQYF
CDR3 DNA: TGCGCCAGCAGCCTGAGGGCAGGGAGCACAGATACGCAGTATTTT

V gene: TRBV5-1
D gene: TRBD2
J gene: TRBJ2-3
clone size: many
CDR3 protein: CASSYDGGAGLDTQYF
CDR3 DNA: TGCGCCAGCAGCTACGACGGGGGGGCCGGACTAGATACGCAGTATTTT

V gene: TRBV28
D gene: NA
J gene: TRBJ1-2
clone size: few
CDR3 protein: CASSASPGRDYGYTF
CDR3 DNA: TGTGCCAGCAGTGCCTCTCCCGGGCGGGACTATGGCTACACCTTC

V gene: TRBV18
D gene: NA
J gene: TRBJ2-1
clone size: many
CDR3 protein: CASSPPEKMDEQFF
CDR3 DNA: TGTGCCAGCTCACCACCGGAAAAAATGGATGAGCAGTTCTTC

V gene: TRBV5-1
D gene: NA
J gene: TRBJ2-5
clone size: few
CDR3 protein: CASSLKGHDQETQYF
CDR3 DNA: TGCGCCAGCAGCTTGAAGGGTCACGACCAAGAGACCCAGTACTTC

V gene: TRBV12-3/TRBV12-4
D gene: TRBD2
J gene: TRBJ2-5
clone size: NA
CDR3 protein: CASSLGAAGGLSQYF
CDR3 DNA: TGTGCCAGCAGTTTAGGAGCAGCGGGGGGGCTGTCCCAGTACTTC

V gene: TRBV12-3/TRBV12-4
D gene: NA
J gene: TRBJ2-3
clone size: many
CDR3 protein: CASSSPLSTDTQYF
CDR3 DNA: TGTGCCAGCAGCTCACCGCTCAGCACAGATACGCAGTATTTT

V gene: TRBV12-3/TRBV12-4
D gene: NA
J gene: TRBJ2-3
clone size: few
CDR3 protein: CASSLAGGFTDTQYF
CDR3 DNA: TGTGCCAGCAGTTTAGCGGGGGGCTTTACAGATACGCAGTATTTT

V gene: TRBV13
D gene: NA
J gene: TRBJ2-3
clone size: many
CDR3 protein: CASSRTVTDTQYF
CDR3 DNA: TGTGCCAGCAGCCGGACGGTCACAGATACGCAGTATTTT

V gene: TRBV3-1
D gene: NA
J gene: TRBJ1-1
clone size: NA
CDR3 protein: CASVKGQQNTEAFF
CDR3 DNA: TGTGCCAGCGTCAAAGGACAGCAGAACACTGAAGCTTTCTTT

V gene: TRBV7-2
D gene: TRBD1
J gene: TRBJ2-3
clone size: many
CDR3 protein: CASSSATGAADTQYF
CDR3 DNA: TGTGCCAGCAGCTCGGCCACAGGGGCGGCAGATACGCAGTATTTT

V gene: TRBV9
D gene: TRBD2
J gene: TRBJ2-3
clone size: NA
CDR3 protein: CASSVHPSGAADTQYF
CDR3 DNA: TGTGCCAGCAGCGTTCATCCTAGCGGGGCGGCAGATACGCAGTATTTT

V gene: TRBV5-1
D gene: TRBD1
J gene: TRBJ1-2
clone size: many
CDR3 protein: CASSPGQGHGYTF
CDR3 DNA: TGCGCCAGCAGCCCAGGACAGGGCCATGGCTACACCTTC

V gene: TRBV5-1
D gene: TRBD1
J gene: TRBJ2-5
clone size: once
CDR3 protein: CASTLGRDRGPETQYF
CDR3 DNA: TGCGCCAGCACTTTAGGAAGGGACAGGGGGCCGGAGACCCAGTACTTC

V gene: TRBV5-1
D gene: NA
J gene: TRBJ2-2
clone size: few
CDR3 protein: CASYKGTIGNTGELFF
CDR3 DNA: TGCGCCAGCTATAAAGGGACAATAGGGAACACCGGGGAGCTGTTTTTT

V gene: TRBV6-5
D gene: NA
J gene: TRBJ1-5
clone size: few
CDR3 protein: CASSYNDPRVPNQPQHF
CDR3 DNA: TGTGCCAGCAGTTACAACGACCCCCGGGTGCCGAATCAGCCCCAGCATTTT

V gene: TRBV7-3
D gene: NA
J gene: TRBJ2-3
clone size: NA
CDR3 protein: CASSFDDTQYF
CDR3 DNA: TGTGCCAGCAGCTTTGACGATACGCAGTATTTT

V gene: TRBV6-5
D gene: TRBD2
J gene: TRBJ2-1
clone size: many
CDR3 protein: CASSLGLARDNEQFF
CDR3 DNA: TGTGCCAGCAGTCTGGGACTAGCTCGGGACAATGAGCAGTTCTTC

V gene: TRBV12-3/TRBV12-4
D gene: NA
J gene: TRBJ2-2
clone size: many
CDR3 protein: CASKNANTGELFF
CDR3 DNA: TGTGCCAGCAAGAACGCGAACACCGGGGAGCTGTTTTTT

V gene: TRBV29-1
D gene: NA
J gene: TRBJ1-1
clone size: many
CDR3 protein: CSGRVGAEAFF
CDR3 DNA: TGCAGCGGACGAGTGGGGGCTGAAGCTTTCTTT

V gene: TRBV12-3/TRBV12-4
D gene: NA
J gene: TRBJ2-4
clone size: NA
CDR3 protein: CASSLTKNIQYF
CDR3 DNA: TGTGCCAGCAGTTTAACCAAAAACATTCAGTACTTC

V gene: TRBV5-5
D gene: TRBD1
J gene: TRBJ1-2
clone size: NA
CDR3 protein: CASSAPGTDYGYTF
CDR3 DNA: TGTGCCAGCAGCGCACCCGGGACAGACTATGGCTACACCTTC

V gene: TRBV7-9
D gene: TRBD1
J gene: TRBJ1-1
clone size: many
CDR3 protein: CASSSGQGSTEAFF
CDR3 DNA: TGTGCCAGCAGCTCCGGACAGGGTTCCACTGAAGCTTTCTTT

V gene: TRBV4-1
D gene: NA
J gene: TRBJ1-6
clone size: NA
CDR3 protein: CASSQGRAQAVSPLHF
CDR3 DNA: TGCGCCAGCAGCCAAGGTCGGGCGCAGGCCGTGAGTCCCCTCCACTTT

V gene: TRBV24-1
D gene: NA
J gene: TRBJ2-3
clone size: many
CDR3 protein: CATSVPNTDTQYF
CDR3 DNA: TGTGCCACCAGTGTACCAAACACAGATACGCAGTATTTT